The 22 T cell receptor beta chains below all came from one sample that was sequenced in a study of control samples from healthy donors and cancer patients. Sequenced by immunoSEQ multiplex PCR; TCRdb stores in-frame clones only, minus some. Seen here are roughly 170,000 clones, just over 90% observed once, and the top ten hold about 4%. The sample was blood. The receptors shown here come from a woman aged 60-75 years in good health.

The V and J genes are TRBV6-5 and TRBJ1-1, with D perhaps matching TRBD1 (6 bases). Trimming stripped 6 bases from V and 1 base from J, with 15 bases between. The CDR3 is 15 amino acids. Germline V gene lookup returns CDR1 MNHEY and CDR2 SVGAGI. The CDR3 here is CASSRRGAGNTEAFF. In nucleotides, the CDR3 is TGTGCCAGCAGCCGAAGGGGGGCAGGGAACACTGAAGCTTTCTTT.

The chain couples TRBV7-2 to TRBJ1-2; 8 bases agree with TRBD1. V dropped 1 base and J dropped 2; count of bases not matched to a gene: 3. Germline loops: CDR1 SGHTA, CDR2 FQGNSA. CDR3 length: 15 residues. CDR3 DNA sequence: TGTGCCAGCAGCTTAGTATCAGGGGGCAACTATGGCTACACCTTC. Its translation: CASSLVSGGNYGYTF.

This clone is a singleton in its sample. This sequence joins TRBV4-1 and TRBJ2-1; TRBD2 aligns across 10 bases. The V gene end was trimmed by 4 bases and the J gene end by 6 bases; junction bases not matched to a gene: 9. The CDR3 totals 16 residues. CDR1 is MGHRA, CDR2 YSYEKL, per germline. CDR3 residues: CASSPLAGTLSNEQFF. Here the CDR3 DNA reads TGCGCCAGCAGCCCACTAGCGGGGACACTCAGCAATGAGCAGTTCTTC.

The chain has TRBV18 and TRBJ2-2; TRBD1 is a possible D gene (5 bases). V lost 1 base to trimming and J lost 1 base, with 7 bases between them. This CDR3 is 15 amino acids long. Per germline, CDR1 KGHSH and CDR2 LQKENI. This chain's CDR3 is CASSPRQGNTGELFF. The CDR3 DNA follows: TGTGCCAGCTCACCACGGCAGGGGAACACCGGGGAGCTGTTTTTT.

The chain combines TRBV6-5 with TRBJ1-1, with a weak D call TRBD1 (6 bases). The CDR3 spans 14 residues. The germline V gene encodes CDR1 MNHEY and CDR2 SVGAGI. Deletions cut 2 bases from V and 5 bases from J, with 12 bases between. The CDR3 region has the DNA TGTGCCAGCAGTTACACGGGGGCGGGAACTGAAGCTTTCTTT. It codes for CASSYTGAGTEAFF.

This clone was counted only a few times. The rearrangement joins TRBV25-1 to TRBJ2-7; D gene uncertain. CDR1 MGHDK and CDR2 SYGVNS come from the germline V gene. V dropped 4 bases and J dropped 4 bases, with 5 bases sitting between them. This CDR3 region has 11 residues. The CDR3 sequence: CASSGYYEQYF. The CDR3 DNA follows: TGTGCCAGCAGTGGATATTACGAGCAGTACTTC.

The genes are TRBV5-8 and TRBJ1-4, with D possibly matching TRBD1 (5 bases). The V gene lost 4 bases and the J gene lost 8 bases, with 15 bases spanning the gap. The germline V gene encodes CDR1 SGHTS and CDR2 YDEGEE. The CDR3 length is 14 residues. CDR3 region: CASSNHGTAEKLFF. The CDR3 DNA reads as TGTGCCAGCAGCAACCACGGGACTGCGGAAAAACTGTTTTTT.

V gene TRBV11-2 combines with J gene TRBJ1-5; perhaps TRBD1 as D (6 bases). Trimming removed 1 base at V and 2 bases at J, with 9 bases between. Germline loops: CDR1 SGHAT, CDR2 FQNNGV. The CDR3 runs to 15 residues. Written as DNA, the CDR3 is TGTGCCAGCAGCTTAGCAGGGGCCGGCAATCAGCCCCAGCATTTT. Protein: CASSLAGAGNQPQHF.

This chain connects TRBV5-1 to TRBJ2-1; TRBD1 aligns across 9 bases. This CDR3 has 15 amino acids. CDR1 is SGHRS, CDR2 YFSETQ, per germline. V lost 4 bases to trimming and J lost 0 bases; unmatched junction nucleotides: 2. The DNA of the CDR3 is TGCGCCAGCAGCGGACAGGGGAGCTCCTACAATGAGCAGTTCTTC. Amino acid sequence: CASSGQGSSYNEQFF.

The chain has TRBV10-3 and TRBJ2-1; a weak D match, TRBD2 (6 bases). Germline lookup yields CDR1 ENHRY and CDR2 SYGVKD. CDR3 length: 14 residues. V was shortened by 3 bases and J by 2 bases, with 8 bases between the two germline ends. CDR3 amino acids: CAISDAGTYNEQFF. As DNA, the CDR3 is TGTGCCATCAGTGACGCGGGGACCTACAATGAGCAGTTCTTC.

The chain combines TRBV19 with TRBJ1-6, with no clear D. V dropped 3 bases and J dropped 12 bases, with 15 bases sitting between them. The V gene's germline CDR1 is LNHDA and CDR2 SQIVND (reference sequence). CDR3 size: 14 residues. Written as DNA, the CDR3 is TGTGCCAGTAGTATGGTAGCGGGTGAGGAACCCCTCCACTTT. Translation gives CASSMVAGEEPLHF.

This clone appeared once. This sample also contains other DNA sequences that code for the same CDR3. The chain links TRBV27 to TRBJ1-2, with TRBD1 identical over 7 bases. The junction had 5 bases not matched to a gene; V was cut back by 2 bases and J by 8 bases. CDR1 is MNHEY, CDR2 SMNVEV, per germline (reference sequence). The CDR3 sequence is 13 residues long. CDR3 region: CASSLRQGHGYTF. CDR3 sequence (DNA): TGTGCCAGCAGTTTACGACAGGGTCACGGCTACACCTTC.

Turning to this clone: One end of the junction does not line up with germline, which may come from a read error. V usage is TRBV15 and J usage is TRBJ2-1; the match to TRBD2 covers 7 bases. The CDR3 is 12 residues long. Germline V gene data show CDR1 as LNHNV and CDR2 as YYDKDF (reference sequence). Here the CDR3 reads CATSRDETSLIF. The CDR3 region has the DNA TGTGCCACCAGCAGAGATGAGACTAGCTTGATCTTC. The variable domain in full, with the rest retrieved from reference TRBV15 and TRBJ2-1, is DAMVIQNPRYQVTQFGKPVTLSCSQTLNHNVMYWYQQKSSQAPKLLFHYYDKDFNNEADTPDNFQSRRPNTSFCFLDIRSPGLGDTAMYLCATSRDETSLIFGPGTRLTVL.

This sequence joins TRBV28 and TRBJ1-2; tentatively, D is TRBD1 (5 bases). V lost 2 bases and J lost 6, with 16 bases in between. Germline CDR1 reads MDHEN; CDR2 reads SYDVKM. This CDR3 has 15 residues. The CDR3 DNA is TGTGCCAGCAGTTTAGTAAGGGGACGTAAGAATGGCTACACCTTC. It encodes CASSLVRGRKNGYTF.

The rearrangement joins TRBV12-3 or TRBV12-4 to TRBJ1-2; 9 bases line up with TRBD1. The CDR3 has 13 residues. V lost 6 bases to trimming and J lost 7 bases; unmatched junction nucleotides: 6. CDR3 DNA: TGTGCCAGCAGGGGACAGGGACGAGGTGGCTACACCTTC. This sequence encodes CASRGQGRGGYTF.

J is TRBJ1-4 and V is TRBV2; D remains ambiguous. Germline lookup yields CDR1 SNHLY and CDR2 FYNNEI. The CDR3 is 14 amino acids. V was cut by 1 base and J by 7 bases, with 10 bases left in between. The CDR3 nucleotides read TGTGCCAGCAGTGAAGGGGGTGTTCCTGAAAAACTGTTTTTT. Translating it yields CASSEGGVPEKLFF.

This clone was picked up a small number of times. V usage is TRBV28 and J usage is TRBJ1-1; 8 nucleotides agree with TRBD1. In germline, CDR1 is MDHEN, CDR2 SYDVKM. The CDR3 is made up of 14 amino acids. The V gene end was trimmed by 6 bases and the J gene end by 1 base; junction bases not matched to a gene: 4. The CDR3 bases are TGTGCCAGCAGGGCCGGGACAGGGAACACTGAAGCTTTCTTT. Translated, it gives CASRAGTGNTEAFF. Combining the CDR3 with reference TRBV28 and TRBJ1-1 gives the whole variable domain DVKVTQSSRYLVKRTGEKVFLECVQDMDHENMFWYRQDPGLGLRLIYFSYDVKMKEKGDIPEGYSVSREKKERFSLILESASTNQTSMYLCASRAGTGNTEAFFGQGTRLTVV.

CDR3 DNA: TGCAGCGTAGACATTCAAGGGGACTATGGCTACACCTTC. Protein product: CSVDIQGDYGYTF. The rearrangement links TRBV29-1 to TRBJ1-2; possible D gene TRBD1, 5 bases. From germline, CDR1 is SQVTM and CDR2 ANQGSEA. There are 13 residues in the CDR3. The germline V and J ends were trimmed by 6 bases and 3 bases, with 14 bases remaining between them.

Concerning this clone itself: The same CDR3 also results from other DNA sequences found in this sample. The V and J genes are TRBV18 and TRBJ2-7; 11 bases agree with TRBD1. Germline CDR1 KGHSH, CDR2 LQKENI. The CDR3 loop spans 13 amino acids. The J segment lost 6 bases and the V segment lost 2 bases, leaving 0 bases of the junction unmatched. The DNA for the CDR3 is TGTGCCAGCTCACCAGGGACAGGGGGCGAGCAGTACTTC. Protein: CASSPGTGGEQYF.

The rearrangement links TRBV3-1 (or the pseudogene TRBV3-2) to TRBJ1-1; D remains unclear. With 0 bases removed from V and 11 bases from J, the gap between germline ends came to 10 bases. The germline gives CDR1 LGHDT, CDR2 YNNKEL (reference sequence). The CDR3 length is 12 residues. The CDR3 sequence: CASSQDRVSAFF. CDR3 sequence (DNA): TGTGCCAGCAGCCAAGATAGGGTTTCGGCTTTCTTT.

V usage is TRBV13 and J usage is TRBJ2-2, with 13 nucleotides matching TRBD2. V shed 0 bases, J shed 5 bases, and the junction held 3 bases outside the gene matches. The germline V gene encodes CDR1 PRHDT and CDR2 FYEKMQ (reference sequence). The CDR3 has 17 residues. The CDR3, as DNA: TGTGCCAGCAGCTTAGGACTAGCGGGGGGGCGAACCGGGGAGCTGTTTTTT. This sequence encodes CASSLGLAGGRTGELFF.

The chain carries TRBV6-4 and TRBJ1-3, with D perhaps matching TRBD1 (6 bases). This CDR3 is 15 amino acids long. CDR1 MRHNA and CDR2 SNTAGT come from the germline V gene. V was clipped by 3 bases and J by 8 bases, with 17 bases between them. This CDR3 reads CASSESGQPADTIYF. Here the CDR3 DNA reads TGTGCCAGCAGTGAATCTGGACAGCCAGCGGACACCATATATTTT.